One sample yielded the 27 T cell receptor beta chains listed below, sequenced in a study of T cells in Graves' hyperthyroidism and ophthalmopathy. Authors of the study amplified TCR beta CDR3 regions from RNA transcripts. The TCR CDR3 was amplified in a first-round RT-PCR using the HTBI primer set. In TCRdb, the multiplex PCR reads were re-called with MiXCR into one record per CDR3 protein. The sample has about 560,000 distinct CDR3 sequences, around a sixth seen once. The sample comprised blood. The receptors here all came from a woman aged 25 to 39 with Graves' hyperthyroidism.

This clonotype was seen only a few times. The CDR3 loop is CASSLPEGTYEQYF. The CDR3 region has the DNA TGTGCCAGCAGTTTACCCGAGGGAACCTACGAGCAGTACTTC. The gene calls are TRBV28 and TRBJ2-7; D might be TRBD2 (5 bases). CDR1 and CDR2 from the germline V gene are MDHEN and SYDVKM. V lost 2 bases and J 2 bases, leaving 10 bases between the germline ends. This CDR3 is built from 14 residues.

This clonotype was seen at least ten times. The V gene is TRBV7-6, the J gene TRBJ2-7; 7 bases map to TRBD1. The CDR3 runs to 13 residues. Trimming removed 6 bases from V and 6 bases from J; junction bases left unmatched: 8. The germline gives CDR1 SGHVS, CDR2 FNYEAQ. The CDR3 DNA follows: TGTGCCAGCAGTTACAGACAGGGTTCCGAGCAGTACTTC. Translated: CASSYRQGSEQYF. Together with reference TRBV7-6 and TRBJ2-7, the CDR3 gives the full variable domain: GAGVSQSPRYKVTKRGQDVALRCDPISGHVSLYWYRQALGQGPEFLTYFNYEAQQDKSGLPNDRFSAERPEGSISTLTIQRTEQRDSAMYRCASSYRQGSEQYFGPGTRLTVT.

Concerning this clonotype: This sequence may be a read error, since a much larger clone differs from it by one base. The chain employs TRBV7-8 and TRBJ2-1; D ambiguous. This CDR3 is 13 amino acids long. In germline, CDR1 is SGHVS, CDR2 FQNEAQ. The V end was cut by 5 bases, the J end by 10 bases, with 15 bases between. The CDR3 DNA reads TGTGCCAGCAGCCCCTCCCCTCGGCTCGAGCAGTTCTTC. Its protein is CASSPSPRLEQFF.

This clonotype was picked up a small number of times. The chain joins TRBV12-3 or TRBV12-4 to TRBJ2-4, with a weak D call TRBD1 (6 bases). The CDR3 consists of 14 residues. V gave up 7 bases and J gave up 6 bases, with 16 bases separating them. The CDR3: CASIRGGPANIQYF. CDR3 DNA: TGTGCCAGCATTAGAGGGGGTCCGGCAAACATTCAGTACTTC.

This clonotype was detected only a few times. V gene TRBV3-1 combines with J gene TRBJ2-1; 8 bases fit TRBD2. The CDR3 length is 20 residues. Per the germline V gene, CDR1 is LGHDT and CDR2 is YNNKEL (reference sequence). Germline trimming cut 3 bases from V and 0 bases from J; bases unmatched to any gene: 16. CDR3 loop: CASSHAPGLVGPSSYNEQFF. The CDR3 DNA reads as TGTGCCAGCAGCCATGCTCCGGGACTAGTGGGCCCCAGCTCCTACAATGAGCAGTTCTTC.

This clonotype was seen many times. The CDR3 DNA is TGTGCCAGCAGTACCCGGACCCCCACTAGCGGGAGCTCCTACAATGAGCAGTTCTTC. Amino acid sequence: CASSTRTPTSGSSYNEQFF. The chain recombines TRBV28 with TRBJ2-1; 11 nucleotides line up with TRBD2. Germline trimming cut 5 bases from V and 0 bases from J; bases unmatched to any gene: 12. The CDR3 length is 19 residues. The V gene's germline CDR1 is MDHEN and CDR2 SYDVKM.

Details on this clonotype: A read error may explain this, as a much larger clone is one base away. V gene TRBV18 combines with J gene TRBJ2-4; perhaps TRBD1 as D (5 bases). The V and J ends lost 1 base and 0 bases respectively, with 10 bases between them. CDR1 and CDR2 (germline): KGHSH, LQKENI. The CDR3 is 16 amino acids. As DNA, the CDR3 is TGTGCCAGCTCACCACTCGACAGACTAGCCAAAAACATTCAGTACTTC. Translating gives CASSPLDRLAKNIQYF.

This clonotype was observed at least ten times. The chain uses TRBV30 and TRBJ2-3; TRBD2 matches 7 bases. Germline CDR1 is GTSNPN and CDR2 is SVGIG (reference sequence). This CDR3 region has 15 residues. V lost 4 bases and J lost 5; bases outside the gene matches: 12. The CDR3: CAWTPGREWKDTQYF. The CDR3 DNA reads TGTGCCTGGACCCCGGGGCGGGAGTGGAAAGATACGCAGTATTTT.

This clonotype was seen repeatedly, ten times or more. The chain uses TRBV20-1 and TRBJ1-1, with D possibly TRBD1 on 5 matching bases. CDR1 and CDR2 (germline): DFQATT, SNEGSKA (reference sequence). Trimming left V 4 bases short and J 6 bases short, with 18 bases between. The CDR3 spans 14 residues. The CDR3 loop is CSAIPRVRIPEAFF. The DNA for the CDR3 is TGCAGTGCTATCCCCAGGGTCCGTATCCCTGAAGCTTTCTTT.

Of note for this clonotype: A much more abundant neighbour one base away suggests this may be a read error. V usage is TRBV6-1 and J usage is TRBJ2-1; D is possibly TRBD2 (7 bases). The J call may be mistaken, given a closer DNA end match to TRBJ2-7. The V gene's germline CDR1 is MNHNS and CDR2 SASEGT. The CDR3 covers 15 residues. The CDR3 DNA is TGTGCCAGCAATCTAGCGGAGGGGGGTTACAATGAGCAGTACTTC. Amino acid sequence: CASNLAEGGYNEQYF.

This clonotype has just a few counts. An end of the junction does not agree with germline; a read error may underlie this. The chain links TRBV6-2 or TRBV6-3 to TRBJ2-1, with 14 bases aligning to TRBD2. This CDR3 region has 13 residues. Germline V gives CDR1 MNHEY, CDR2 SVGEGT. The DNA of the CDR3 is TGTGCCAGCAGCCGATCACCGGGACTAGCGGGAGTCTTC. Protein: CASSRSPGLAGVF.

This clonotype has more than one count but fewer than ten. The V call is TRBV18, the J call TRBJ2-7, with 8 bases identical to TRBD1. The V and J ends lost 2 bases and 6 bases, in that order; junction bases with no gene match: 6. CDR1 and CDR2 from the germline V gene are KGHSH and LQKENI. This CDR3 contains 14 residues. The CDR3 protein is CASSPRQGNPEQYF. CDR3 in DNA: TGTGCCAGCTCACCAAGACAGGGGAACCCCGAGCAGTACTTC.

This clonotype was recorded at least ten times. The chain is built from TRBV3-1 and TRBJ1-1; perhaps TRBD1 as D (6 bases). This CDR3 contains 17 residues. V dropped 4 bases and J dropped 4 bases, with 22 bases sitting between them. From germline, CDR1 is LGHDT and CDR2 YNNKEL (reference sequence). The CDR3, as DNA: TGTGCCAGCAGCCCTGTATTCCGGGGGCACGTCCCCACTGAAGCTTTCTTT. Translated, it gives CASSPVFRGHVPTEAFF.

The rearrangement joins TRBV20-1 to TRBJ2-1, with D perhaps being TRBD1 or TRBD2 (5 bases each). The CDR3 contains 16 residues. Per germline, CDR1 DFQATT and CDR2 SNEGSKA (reference sequence). Trimming took 6 bases from V and 0 from J, leaving 18 bases between them. The CDR3 nucleotides read TGCAGTGCCGCCGGGACCTCATCTCCCTCCTACAATGAGCAGTTCTTC. It codes for CSAAGTSSPSYNEQFF.

This clonotype was counted only a few times. The chain is built from TRBV7-9 and TRBJ1-1; D ambiguous. This CDR3 is 15 amino acids long. Germline loops: CDR1 SEHNR, CDR2 FQNEAQ (reference sequence). V was shortened by 4 bases and J by 3 bases, with 15 bases between the two germline ends. Here the CDR3 reads CASSSDVGGYTEAFF. In DNA, the CDR3 is TGTGCCAGCAGCTCGGACGTCGGTGGGTACACTGAAGCTTTCTTT.

This clonotype was counted at least ten times. The chain joins TRBV12-3 or TRBV12-4 to TRBJ2-1, with 8 bases that match TRBD1. V lost 5 bases to trimming and J lost 9 bases; unmatched junction nucleotides: 6. This CDR3 spans 13 amino acids. In nucleotides, the CDR3 is TGTGCCAGCAGTCTCGGACAGGGAATTGAGCAGTTCTTC. Translating gives CASSLGQGIEQFF.

The chain combines TRBV20-1 with TRBJ2-1, with D unclear. The CDR3 spans 15 residues. The germline V and J ends were trimmed by 3 bases and 5 bases, with 17 bases remaining between them. Germline V lookup: CDR1 DFQATT, CDR2 SNEGSKA (reference sequence). The CDR3: CSASELGLGNNEQFF. The CDR3 coding sequence is TGCAGTGCTAGCGAATTAGGGCTGGGGAACAATGAGCAGTTCTTC.

Ten or more counts support this clonotype. The chain recombines TRBV12-3 or TRBV12-4 with TRBJ2-5; D unresolved. This CDR3 has 15 residues. V lost 4 bases and J 4 bases, leaving 16 bases between the germline ends. Written as DNA, the CDR3 is TGTGCCAGCAGTTCCCGAGGCCGGGTGGGAGAGACCCAGTACTTC. It translates to CASSSRGRVGETQYF.

The sample holds many counts of this clonotype. The rearrangement links TRBV7-9 to TRBJ2-2, with 7 nucleotides matching TRBD2. The length of the CDR3 is 17 residues. V was clipped by 5 bases and J by 0 bases; unmatched bases: 9. Germline assignment: CDR1 SEHNR and CDR2 FQNEAQ (reference sequence). For the CDR3, the DNA is TGTGCCAGCAGCCCCTCGGCAAGCGGGGCGAACACCGGGGAGCTGTTTTTT. It translates to CASSPSASGANTGELFF.

This clonotype has more than one count but fewer than ten. The chain couples TRBV9 to TRBJ2-7; D is perhaps TRBD2 (5 bases). The germline V gene encodes CDR1 SGDLS and CDR2 YYNGEE. The length of the CDR3 is 16 residues. V was clipped by 0 bases and J by 3 bases, with 16 bases between them. The CDR3 region is CASSVGEGSGFYEQYF. In DNA, the CDR3 is TGTGCCAGCAGCGTAGGAGAGGGAAGCGGCTTCTACGAGCAGTACTTC.

The chain is built from TRBV7-9 and TRBJ2-3; D might be TRBD2 (5 bases). Deletions cut 1 base from V and 2 bases from J, with 10 bases between. Per the germline V gene, CDR1 is SEHNR and CDR2 is FQNEAQ (reference sequence). The CDR3 has 15 amino acids. The DNA for the CDR3 is TGTGCCAGCAGCTTAGACCGGGATTTCACAGATACGCAGTATTTT. This encodes CASSLDRDFTDTQYF.

The chain carries TRBV18 and TRBJ2-7; 9 bases fit TRBD1. The CDR3 runs 17 residues. Unmatched junction bases numbered 14, after V lost 3 bases and J lost 5 bases. Per the germline V gene, CDR1 is KGHSH and CDR2 is LQKENI. The CDR3 nucleotides are TGTGCCAGCTCACCCGGTAACCCCGGGACAGGGTCCCACGAGCAGTACTTC. Its translation is CASSPGNPGTGSHEQYF.

This clonotype was seen many times. The chain is built from TRBV3-1 and TRBJ2-7; 14 bases are shared with TRBD2. The CDR3 totals 21 residues. V trimming: 0 bases; J trimming: 0 bases; junction bases outside the gene matches: 13. Per germline, CDR1 LGHDT and CDR2 YNNKEL (reference sequence). The CDR3 protein is CASSQESLPGLAGAGSYEQYF. The CDR3 DNA reads TGTGCCAGCAGCCAAGAATCACTTCCGGGACTAGCGGGAGCCGGCTCCTACGAGCAGTACTTC.

This clonotype was detected many times. The chain is built from TRBV30 and TRBJ2-3; D remains unclear. Germline V gives CDR1 GTSNPN, CDR2 SVGIG (reference sequence). The germline V and J ends were trimmed by 2 bases and 5 bases, with 8 bases remaining between them. The CDR3 has 12 residues. The CDR3 DNA sequence: TGTGCCTGGAGTACTGCTAAAGATACGCAGTATTTT. Residues: CAWSTAKDTQYF.

This clonotype has a count of ten or more. The chain recombines TRBV3-1 with TRBJ2-3; D not resolved. CDR1 and CDR2 from the germline V gene are LGHDT and YNNKEL (reference sequence). V lost 1 base to trimming and J lost 1 base, with 3 bases between them. This CDR3 spans 13 amino acids. The CDR3 DNA reads TGTGCCAGCAGCCAAGGTGGCACAGATACGCAGTATTTT. Its protein product is CASSQGGTDTQYF.

This clonotype was seen at least ten times. The chain carries TRBV3-1 and TRBJ2-1; D is undetermined. The CDR3 runs to 16 residues. Looked up from germline, CDR1 is LGHDT and CDR2 is YNNKEL (reference sequence). The ends were cut back, 6 bases at V and 4 bases at J, with 19 bases in the middle. CDR3: CASSPPPKVKYNEQFF. The CDR3 DNA sequence: TGTGCCAGCAGTCCCCCCCCCAAGGTTAAGTACAATGAGCAGTTCTTC.

The J gene is TRBJ2-1, the V gene TRBV7-9; 7 bases fit TRBD2. The CDR3 runs 17 residues. V lost 2 bases to trimming and J lost 0 bases; unmatched junction nucleotides: 7. Germline loops: CDR1 SEHNR, CDR2 FQNEAQ (reference sequence). DNA of the CDR3: TGTGCCAGCAGCTTAAGTTTCGGCGGGAGCTCCTACAATGAGCAGTTCTTC. Protein sequence: CASSLSFGGSSYNEQFF.